This record looks at one T cell receptor (beta chain) sequence and its context. Its antigen remains unidentified. Multiplex touch-down PCR amplified TRB using TRB-A and TRB-B pools in one tube. One entry per CDR3 protein, without DNA, is what TCRdb gives after re-calling the multiplex PCR reads. This sample's table has approximately 4,900 distinct CDR3 sequences. This CDR3 has 14 residues. CDR1 is SGHTA, CDR2 FQGNSA, per germline. The data stem from a study of T cell clusters in autoimmune cytopenias. General study results and limits: The T cell clusters came from computational analysis alone and lack functional validation. Physiological T cell clusters of healthy donors were apparently absent in primary autoimmune cytopenia patients.

TRB was amplified from roughly 0.25 ug of peripheral blood genomic DNA per sample. These data are also associated with another study on T cell repertoires in aging, cancer and after chemotherapy. This second report adds: Compared with age-matched healthy donors, untreated hematological or solid cancer patients showed higher blood TCR clonality.

The chain links TRBV7-2 to TRBJ2-3; TCRdb selects TRBD1, and the lack of DNA leaves this call unchecked. Source material: peripheral blood. The TCR was taken from a human donor with chronic lymphocytic leukemia. The donor label of this sample is uncertain. CDR3 amino acids: CASSSDRGQGAQYF.